This T cell receptor beta chain was identified in a study of radiotherapy plus CTLA-4 blockade in lung cancer. At the level of the study: Across the patients, objective responses occurred in 18%, and disease control in 30% to 35%.

As regards this clone: Its matching antigen is unknown.

Study-wide results and caveats: Once radiotherapy plus ipilimumab had been given, TCR clones derived from tumor expanded in blood. Best predicting response, reportedly, were early blood T cell clone dynamics, with interferon-beta.

Focal radiation plus CTLA-4 blockade with ipilimumab was given to patients with chemo-refractory metastatic non-small-cell lung cancer. Data came from immunoSEQ multiplex PCR; TCRdb stores just in-frame clones and leaves some out. The sample has some 90,000 clones, approximately 83% seen once. The length of the CDR3 is 15 residues. Germline assignment: CDR1 SGHTS and CDR2 YDEGEE. Trimming cost V 0 bases and J 3 bases, with 12 bases left between them. The specimen was peripheral blood, collected from a patient treated with radiotherapy plus ipilimumab. This clonotype was sampled from a human donor with non-small cell lung cancer who had a partial response to radiotherapy plus ipilimumab. The gene calls are TRBV5-8 and TRBJ1-2; D unresolved. For the CDR3, the DNA is TGTGCCAGCAGCTTGGTTGGCAGGTGGGACTATGGCTACACCTTC. It is translated as CASSLVGRWDYGYTF.